These T cell receptor beta chains were read from a single sample in a study of blood T cell repertoires in COVID-19. Using immunoSEQ multiplex PCR, the repertoire was profiled, and TCRdb retains in-frame clones only, with some absent. The profile shows about 80,000 clones, roughly three quarters of them singletons. Source material: peripheral blood. Receptors were obtained from a man between 65 and 79 years old with active or convalescent COVID-19. The CDR3 runs from the conserved cysteine through the conserved F or W. D genes are given only for firm matches. Not every row has a clone size; where given, it reads once, few, many or a size class.

cdr3_length	v_call	d_call	clone_size	j_call	cdr3_aa	cdr3_nt
13	TRBV5-1	-	-	TRBJ1-1	CASRKQGDTEAFF	TGCGCCAGCAGAAAACAGGGAGACACTGAAGCTTTCTTT
12	TRBV30	-	once	TRBJ1-2	CAWKGQTLGYTF	TGTGCCTGGAAAGGACAGACGCTTGGCTACACCTTC
15	TRBV6-1	-	-	TRBJ2-5	CASSEDGAVKETQYF	TGTGCCAGCAGTGAAGATGGAGCGGTAAAAGAGACCCAGTACTTC
14	TRBV6-5	TRBD1	-	TRBJ1-5	CASSKSRGFQPQHF	TGTGCCAGCAGTAAGAGCAGGGGGTTTCAGCCCCAGCATTTT
17	TRBV5-1	TRBD1	-	TRBJ2-3	CASSLALTGDYTDTQYF	TGCGCCAGCAGCTTGGCCCTGACAGGGGATTACACAGATACGCAGTATTTT
16	TRBV5-4	TRBD1	-	TRBJ1-2	CASSPLNVQGARGYTF	TGTGCCAGCAGCCCCCTAAATGTGCAGGGGGCGCGTGGCTACACCTTC
11	TRBV28	-	once	TRBJ2-7	CASSLVGQAYF	TGTGCCAGCAGTTTGGTCGGTCAGGCGTACTTC
15	TRBV27	TRBD1	-	TRBJ1-5	CASRWTGDSNQPQHF	TGTGCCAGCAGATGGACAGGGGATAGCAATCAGCCCCAGCATTTT
15	TRBV28	TRBD1	-	TRBJ1-5	CASSLPGQGEQPQHF	TGTGCCAGCAGTTTACCGGGACAGGGAGAACAGCCCCAGCATTTT
12	TRBV29-1	-	-	TRBJ1-3	CSGYLQGNTIYF	TGCAGCGGCTACCTACAGGGAAACACCATATATTTT
14	TRBV28	-	-	TRBJ2-7	CASSGAPSSYEQYF	TGTGCCAGCAGTGGGGCTCCAAGCTCCTACGAGCAGTACTTC
13	TRBV11-3	-	-	TRBJ2-1	CASSSHTGNEQFF	TGTGCCAGCAGCTCCCACACGGGGAATGAGCAGTTCTTC
12	TRBV27	TRBD1	-	TRBJ2-7	CASGQGSYEQYF	TGTGCCAGTGGACAGGGATCCTACGAGCAGTACTTC
14	TRBV5-5	-	-	TRBJ2-3	CASSLDQGVDTQYF	TGTGCCAGCAGCTTGGATCAAGGGGTGGATACGCAGTATTTT
12	TRBV29-1	TRBD1	-	TRBJ2-1	CSVRTGGFEQFF	TGCAGCGTCCGAACAGGGGGCTTTGAGCAGTTCTTC
15	TRBV5-6	-	-	TRBJ1-1	CASSLVGRGYTEAFF	TGTGCCAGCAGCTTGGTTGGCAGGGGTTACACTGAAGCTTTCTTT
15	TRBV7-9	TRBD1	many	TRBJ2-2	CASSRPDRGIGELFF	TGTGCCAGCAGCCGACCCGACAGGGGGATCGGGGAGCTGTTTTTT
17	TRBV5-4	TRBD2	once	TRBJ2-5	CASSGETSGDLQETQYF	TGTGCCAGCAGCGGGGAGACTAGCGGGGACCTCCAAGAGACCCAGTACTTC
15	TRBV24-1	-	once	TRBJ2-5	CATSDPQDYQETQYF	TGTGCCACCAGTGATCCCCAGGATTACCAAGAGACCCAGTACTTC
14	TRBV4-1	-	few	TRBJ1-1	CASSQDTMNTEAFF	TGCGCCAGCAGCCAAGATACAATGAACACTGAAGCTTTCTTT
14	TRBV30	-	-	TRBJ1-4	CAWSVGGGNEKLFF	TGTGCCTGGAGTGTGGGAGGTGGTAATGAAAAACTGTTTTTT
19	TRBV19	TRBD1	many	TRBJ1-1	CASRKPKTGGLLGNTEAFF	TGTGCCAGTAGGAAACCAAAAACAGGGGGCTTATTGGGGAACACTGAAGCTTTCTTT
15	TRBV6-2/TRBV6-3	TRBD1	-	TRBJ1-6	CASSYRDRGLSPLHF	TGTGCCAGCAGTTACAGGGACAGGGGGCTTTCACCCCTCCACTTT
15	TRBV24-1	-	-	TRBJ1-5	CATSDQTQGNQPQHF	TGTGCCACCAGTGACCAGACACAGGGCAATCAGCCCCAGCATTTT
15	TRBV5-1	-	-	TRBJ1-4	CASSLQGRGDEKLFF	TGCGCCAGCAGCTTACAGGGAAGGGGCGATGAAAAACTGTTTTTT